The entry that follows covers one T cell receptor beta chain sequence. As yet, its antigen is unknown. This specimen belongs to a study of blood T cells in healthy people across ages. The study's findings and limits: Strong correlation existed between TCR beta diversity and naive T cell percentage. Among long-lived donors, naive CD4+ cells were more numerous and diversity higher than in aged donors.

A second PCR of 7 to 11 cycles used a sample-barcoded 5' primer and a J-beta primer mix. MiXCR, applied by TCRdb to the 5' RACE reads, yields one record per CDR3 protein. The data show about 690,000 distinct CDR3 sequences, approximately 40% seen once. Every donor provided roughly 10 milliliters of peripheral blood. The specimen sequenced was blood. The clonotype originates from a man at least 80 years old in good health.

Here the CDR3 DNA reads TGTGCCAGCAGCTCGGACAGGACGGTCTACAATGAGCAGTACTTC. Residues: CASSSDRTVYNEQYF. The gene calls are TRBV7-2 and TRBJ2-1; 7 positions match TRBD1. The DNA end favors TRBJ2-7, so the J call may be wrong. This CDR3 has 15 residues. Germline V gene sequence: CDR1 SGHTA, CDR2 FQGNSA.